This TCR beta chain emerged from a study of cytomegalovirus exposure and HLA in healthy donors (dated by TCRdb to the late 2010s). For the study in its entirety: According to a later analysis, the approximately 120 validation repertoires were produced on the same platform as the approximately 690 repertoires of the first cohort. Besides the first cohort of about 730 subjects, a separate validation cohort made up of 120 different subjects was used. The study aimed to test whether cataloging public T cell receptors could reveal signatures of past pathogen exposure. The study combined high-throughput TCR immunosequencing, statistical association of individual TCRs with disease status, and machine learning to predict cytomegalovirus infection status.

The library was generated by the immunoSEQ multiplex PCR assay. From the authors' description of their analysis: A statistical classification framework was built to diagnose cytomegalovirus status from the catalog of TCR beta chain sequences. TCRdb obtained this table from immuneACCESS and retained in-frame rearrangements with V and J assigned. These tables miss some clones; where compared with another copy, unresolved V genes account for less than half of the shortfall, and the remainder is unexplained. That table supplies the V and J calls and clone size; D and trimming were determined from the DNA. This sample comprises fewer than 250,000 clones, approximately 90% of them detected only once. The ten largest clonotypes hold about 3% of the sample. The cysteine opens and the phenylalanine closes a CDR3 of 13 amino acids. CDR3 DNA is the only sequence kept; it has 39 bases, read in frame from the first base. Sequences MDHEN (CDR1) and SYDVKM (CDR2) are obtained from the germline V gene. V is pared back by 7 bases and J by 4 bases, with 13 bases lying between the germline termini.

Separate from the approximately 700-subject first cohort, the validation cohort of roughly 130 subjects was the group to which the donors belonged. Study-level results and caveats: A later analysis found that TCRs clustered in the first cohort also tended to co-occur in the 95 to 150 validation repertoires, with roughly 95% of cluster scores above 0. In the study, around 160 TCR beta chains were listed as associated with cytomegalovirus. The authors suggested that the approach could potentially be generalized to other disease states and immunological phenotypes. Most TCR sequences were seen in very few donors, while some public TCRs were found in many individuals. In both the original and validation cohorts, the classifier was reported to diagnose cytomegalovirus status with high specificity and sensitivity. In vitro tests confirmed that a few of the cytomegalovirus-associated TCR beta chains recognize cytomegalovirus antigens. The validation cohort had no HLA typing available for a later analysis, so co-occurrence within that cohort was assessed over all 110 or so repertoires.

This clone was seen only a few times. Its cognate antigen has yet to be identified. No base quality information exists; no much larger clone differs at one position. The receptor chain draws on TRBV28 and TRBJ1-2; TRBD1 is a possible D gene, resting on 5 matching bases. The TCR was taken from a man between 18 and 29 years old in good health and CMV-seronegative. Sequencing used PBMCs. The nucleotide sequence reads as follows: TGTGCCAGCACAGGGCCCCAGAGCTATGGCTACACCTTC. The translation is CASTGPQSYGYTF.